The sequence of this TCR beta chain was determined in a study of T cells in Graves' hyperthyroidism and ophthalmopathy. Germline-derived CDR1 and CDR2 are LNHDA and SQIVND (reference sequence). The junction had 7 bases not matched to a gene; V was cut back by 6 bases and J by 6 bases. There are 13 residues in the CDR3. What was amplified from RNA transcripts were TCR beta CDR3 regions. Using the HTBI primer set, a first-round RT-PCR was run on the TCR CDR3. TCRdb re-called the multiplex PCR reads through MiXCR, storing one row per CDR3 protein. The profile shows about 290,000 distinct CDR3 sequences, around 13% of them singletons. In its sample, this clonotype was seen many times. Stable disease denoted Graves' hyperthyroidism without ophthalmopathy progression within 18 months. These patients, aged 18 to 65, had recently diagnosed hyperthyroidism lasting under 2 months. Criteria for exclusion of patients were uncontrolled infection, other autoimmune disease, pregnancy or lactation.

The origin of this receptor is a woman in her thirties or forties with Graves' hyperthyroidism. The rearrangement links TRBV19 to TRBJ1-2, with TRBD1 identical over 7 bases. Sequencing was performed on blood. The CDR3 is CASSDRTGDGYTF. The CDR3 coding sequence is TGTGCCAGTAGCGACCGGACAGGTGATGGCTACACCTTC.